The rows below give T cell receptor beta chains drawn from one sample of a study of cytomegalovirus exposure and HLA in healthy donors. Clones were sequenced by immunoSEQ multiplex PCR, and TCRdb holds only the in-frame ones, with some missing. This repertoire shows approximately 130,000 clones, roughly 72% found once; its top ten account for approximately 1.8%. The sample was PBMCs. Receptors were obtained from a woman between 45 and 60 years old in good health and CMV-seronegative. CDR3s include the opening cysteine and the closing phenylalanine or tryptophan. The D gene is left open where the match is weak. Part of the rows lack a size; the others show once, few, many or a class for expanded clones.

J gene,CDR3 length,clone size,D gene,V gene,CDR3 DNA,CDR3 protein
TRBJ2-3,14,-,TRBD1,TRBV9,TGTGCCAGCAGCGTCGGACAGGGAACAGATACGCAGTATTTT,CASSVGQGTDTQYF
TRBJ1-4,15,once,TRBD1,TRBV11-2,TGTGCCAGCAGCGCGCAGGGGGCAGGAGATGAAAAACTGTTTTTT,CASSAQGAGDEKLFF
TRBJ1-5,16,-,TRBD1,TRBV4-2,TGTGCCAGCAGCCAAGAAAACAGGGGCGGCAATCAGCCCCAGCATTTT,CASSQENRGGNQPQHF
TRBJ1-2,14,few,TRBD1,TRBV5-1,TGCGCCAGCAGCTTGGAGGCAGGGGGCTATGGCTACACCTTC,CASSLEAGGYGYTF
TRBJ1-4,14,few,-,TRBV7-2,TGTGCCAGCAGGGCCCAGGGCATAGGCGAAAAACTGTTTTTT,CASRAQGIGEKLFF
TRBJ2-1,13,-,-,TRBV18,TGTGCCAGCTCACCTCGTTCCTACAATGAGCAGTTCTTC,CASSPRSYNEQFF
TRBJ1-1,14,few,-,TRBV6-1,TGTGCCAGCAGTGAAGGTCAGATGAACACTGAAGCTTTCTTT,CASSEGQMNTEAFF
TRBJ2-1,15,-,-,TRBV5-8,TGTGCCAGCAGCTTGGATGCGAGCTCCTACAATGAGCAGTTCTTC,CASSLDASSYNEQFF
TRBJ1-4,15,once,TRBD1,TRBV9,TGTGCCAGCAGCGTAGAGTCAGGGACAGGTGAAAAACTGTTTTTT,CASSVESGTGEKLFF
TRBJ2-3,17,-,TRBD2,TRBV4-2,TGTGCCAGCAGCCAAGAAGTGGGGGAGGGTCGTGGTGATGCGCAGTATTTT,CASSQEVGEGRGDAQYF
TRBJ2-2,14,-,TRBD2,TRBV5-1,TGCGCCAGCAGTATGAAGCGGGAGGCCGGGGAGCTGTTTTTT,CASSMKREAGELFF
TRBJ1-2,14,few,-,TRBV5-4,TGTGCCAGCAGCTACTCAGGACAGCTATATGGCTACACCTTC,CASSYSGQLYGYTF
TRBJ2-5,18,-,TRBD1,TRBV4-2,TGTGCCAGCAGCCAAGATTCAGGGGACAGGGGACTCCAAGAGACCCAGTACTTC,CASSQDSGDRGLQETQYF
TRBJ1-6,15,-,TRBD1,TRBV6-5,TGTGCCAGCAGTTACTCGACAGGGCCAGATTCACCCCTCCACTTT,CASSYSTGPDSPLHF
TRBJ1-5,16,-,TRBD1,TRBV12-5,TGTGCTAGTGGACCGGGGACAGGAGGGGTCAATCAGCCCCAGCATTTT,CASGPGTGGVNQPQHF
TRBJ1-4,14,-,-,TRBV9,TGTGCCAGCAGCGTTACACAGGGTAATGAAAAACTGTTTTTT,CASSVTQGNEKLFF
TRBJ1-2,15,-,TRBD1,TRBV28,TGTGCCAGCAGTTTGGGACAGGGGGCGAATTATGGCTACACCTTC,CASSLGQGANYGYTF
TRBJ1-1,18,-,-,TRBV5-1,TGCGCCAGCAGCTTGGGCCCGACAGGTCTAAGGGATAACACTGAAGCTTTCTTT,CASSLGPTGLRDNTEAFF
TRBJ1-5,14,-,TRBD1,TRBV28,TGTGCCAGCCTCGACAGGGGGCTAGCTCAGCCCCAGCATTTT,CASLDRGLAQPQHF
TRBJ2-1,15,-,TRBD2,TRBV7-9,TGTGCCAGCAGCTTAGATCTAGCGGGAGACAATGAGCAGTTCTTC,CASSLDLAGDNEQFF
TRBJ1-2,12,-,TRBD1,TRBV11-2,TGTGCCAGCAAACAGGGGAACTATGGCTACACCTTC,CASKQGNYGYTF
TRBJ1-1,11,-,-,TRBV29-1,TGCAGCGCCGGACATAACACTGAAGCTTTCTTT,CSAGHNTEAFF
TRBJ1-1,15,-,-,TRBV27,TGTGCCAGCAGTCCGACCCTAGTCCGAGGGACTGAAGCTTTCTTT,CASSPTLVRGTEAFF
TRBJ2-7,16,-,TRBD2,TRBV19,TGTGCCAGTAGCGATCGCCTAGCGGGAGGAAATTACGAGCAGTACTTC,CASSDRLAGGNYEQYF
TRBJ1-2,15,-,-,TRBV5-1,TGCGCCAGCAGCTTGCCGCAGGGTAAAAGGAATGGCTACACCTTC,CASSLPQGKRNGYTF
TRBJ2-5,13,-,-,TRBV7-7,TGTGCTAGCAGCTTAAGTGGTGGAGGACCCCAGTACTTC,CASSLSGGGPQYF
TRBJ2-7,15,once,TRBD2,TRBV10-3,TGTGCCATCAGTGAATTTACTAGCGGAACCTACGAGCAGTACTTC,CAISEFTSGTYEQYF
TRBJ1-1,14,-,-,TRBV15,TGTGCCACCAGCTCCGGGGACATGAACACTGAAGCTTTCTTT,CATSSGDMNTEAFF
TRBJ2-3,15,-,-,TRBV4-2,TGTGCCAGCAGCCAAGTCGGGGGAGAGACAGATACGCAGTATTTT,CASSQVGGETDTQYF
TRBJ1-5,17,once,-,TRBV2,TGTGCCAGCAGCCCCGCGGGAGGTTATATGAGCAATCAGCCCCAGCATTTT,CASSPAGGYMSNQPQHF
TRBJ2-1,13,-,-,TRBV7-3,TGTGCCAGCAGCGCGCCTGGCGGAGCGGATCGGTTCTTC,CASSAPGGADRFF
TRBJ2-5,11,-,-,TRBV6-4,TGTGCCACAGGCCTTCAAGAGACCCAGTACTTC,CATGLQETQYF
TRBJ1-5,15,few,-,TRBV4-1,TGCGCCAGCAGCCAAGGGTCGGACAGTGGTTCGTCCCAGAATTTT,CASSQGSDSGSSQNF
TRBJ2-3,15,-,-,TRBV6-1,TGTGCCAGCAGTGCACAGGTTGCTAGCACAGATACGCAGTATTTT,CASSAQVASTDTQYF
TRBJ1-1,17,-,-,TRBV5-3,TGTGCCAGAAGCTTGGCGGGCAGGGGCGCCAGAAACACTGAAGCTTTCTTT,CARSLAGRGARNTEAFF
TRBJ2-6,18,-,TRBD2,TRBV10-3,TGTGCCATCAGAGGCCAGACTAGCGGGGCAACTGGGGCCAACGTCCTGACTTTC,CAIRGQTSGATGANVLTF
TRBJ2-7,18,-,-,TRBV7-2,TGTGCCAGCAGCTTGGGAGCGCGGAGGCTGGGGTTCGGGGACGAGCAGTACTTC,CASSLGARRLGFGDEQYF
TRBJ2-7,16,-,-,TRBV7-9,TGTGCCAGCAGCTTAGCAGGCAGGGCGTCGCCCTACGAGCAGTACTTC,CASSLAGRASPYEQYF
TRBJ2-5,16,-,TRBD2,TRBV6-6,TGTGCCAGCAGTTACTCCCGTAGCGGGAGGGCAGAGACCCAGTACTTC,CASSYSRSGRAETQYF
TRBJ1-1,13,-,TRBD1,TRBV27,TGTGCCAGCAGTTTGGAACAGGGGTTTGAAGCTTTCTTT,CASSLEQGFEAFF
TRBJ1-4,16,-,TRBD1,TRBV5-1,TGCGCCAGCAGCTTCCTACAGGGGGCCACTAATGAAAAACTGTTTTTT,CASSFLQGATNEKLFF
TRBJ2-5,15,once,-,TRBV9,TGTGCCAGCAGCGTATGGAGTTTCGCGGGGGAGACCCAGTACTTC,CASSVWSFAGETQYF
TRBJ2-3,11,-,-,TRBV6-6,TGTGCCAGCAGTAGCAGGGATACGCAGTATTTT,CASSSRDTQYF
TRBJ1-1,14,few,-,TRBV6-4,TGTGCCAGCAGTGGGCTGGCGGGTTCCACTGAAGCTTTCTTT,CASSGLAGSTEAFF
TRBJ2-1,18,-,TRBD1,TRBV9,TGTGCCAGCAGCCCCACCGGGACAGGGGGCTTTTCCTACAATGAGCAGTTCTTC,CASSPTGTGGFSYNEQFF
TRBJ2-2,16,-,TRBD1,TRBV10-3,TGTGCCATCAGACCCGCAGGGGGAAGGAACACCGGGGAGCTGTTTTTT,CAIRPAGGRNTGELFF
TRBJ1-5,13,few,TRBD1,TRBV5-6,TGTGCCAGCAGCGGGACAGGGGAACAGCCCCAGCATTTT,CASSGTGEQPQHF
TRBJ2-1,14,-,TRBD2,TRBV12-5,TGTGCTAGTGGAACCAGCGGGAGGGGCAATGAGCAGTTCTTC,CASGTSGRGNEQFF
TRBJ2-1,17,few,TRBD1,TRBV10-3,TGTGCCATCAGCCAGCTCGTCGGGACAGGGGGGTACGGTGAGCAGTTCTTC,CAISQLVGTGGYGEQFF
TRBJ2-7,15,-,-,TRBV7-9,TGTGCCAGCAGCTTAGTAGGACAGACCGACTACGAGCAGTACTTC,CASSLVGQTDYEQYF
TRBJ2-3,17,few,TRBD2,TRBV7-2,TGTGCCAGCAGCTTTCGCCAACAGCGGGGGTACACAGATACGCAGTATTTT,CASSFRQQRGYTDTQYF